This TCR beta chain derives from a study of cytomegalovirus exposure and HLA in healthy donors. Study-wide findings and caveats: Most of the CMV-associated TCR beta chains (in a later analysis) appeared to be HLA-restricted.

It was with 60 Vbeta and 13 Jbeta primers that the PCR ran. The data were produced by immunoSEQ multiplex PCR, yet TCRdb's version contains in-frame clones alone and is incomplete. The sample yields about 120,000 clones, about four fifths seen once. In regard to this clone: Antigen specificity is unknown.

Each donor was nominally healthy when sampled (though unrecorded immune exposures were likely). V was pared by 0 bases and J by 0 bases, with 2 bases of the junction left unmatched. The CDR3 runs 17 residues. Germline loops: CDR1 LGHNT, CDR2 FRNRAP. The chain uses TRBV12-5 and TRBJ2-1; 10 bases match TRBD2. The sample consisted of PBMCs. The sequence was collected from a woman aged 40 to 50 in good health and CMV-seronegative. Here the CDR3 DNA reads TGTGCTAGTGGTTTGGTACTAGCGGGAAGCTCCTACAATGAGCAGTTCTTC. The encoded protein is CASGLVLAGSSYNEQFF.